This T cell receptor (beta chain) appears in the sequencing data of a study of blood T cell repertoires in COVID-19. Per the study methods: Counts of nucleated cells, estimated from reference gene primer amplification, were obtained. Assay: immunoSEQ multiplex PCR; the TCRdb copy retains only in-frame clones and omits some. V and J calls plus clone size are reproduced from that table; the DNA served to infer D and trimming. Of over 300,000 clones detected, 89% appear once; the ten largest clones hold over 9%. CDR3 length equals 20 residues. V lost 5 bases and J lost 0; bases outside the gene matches: 12. CDR1 ENHRY and CDR2 SYGVKD come from the germline V gene.

The sequence was collected from a woman in her forties who had recovered from COVID-19. The gene calls are TRBV10-3 and TRBJ2-6; 11 nucleotides align to TRBD1. Sequenced sample: PBMCs or T cells enriched from blood (not recorded which). CDR3 DNA: TGTGCCATCAGTTCGGACAGGGGGCGATCCCCCGGCTCTGGGGCCAACGTCCTGACTTTC. It encodes CAISSDRGRSPGSGANVLTF.